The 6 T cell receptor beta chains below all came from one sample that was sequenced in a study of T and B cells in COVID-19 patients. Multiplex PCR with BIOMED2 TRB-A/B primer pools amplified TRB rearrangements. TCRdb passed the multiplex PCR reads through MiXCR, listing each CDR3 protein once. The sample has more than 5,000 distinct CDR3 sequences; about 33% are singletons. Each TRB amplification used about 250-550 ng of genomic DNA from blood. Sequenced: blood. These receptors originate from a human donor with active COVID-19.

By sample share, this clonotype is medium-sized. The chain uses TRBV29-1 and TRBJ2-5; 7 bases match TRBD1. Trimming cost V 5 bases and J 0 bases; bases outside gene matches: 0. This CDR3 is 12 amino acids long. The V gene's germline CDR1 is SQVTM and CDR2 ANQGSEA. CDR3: CSVQGDQETQYF. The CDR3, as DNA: TGCAGCGTTCAGGGGGACCAAGAGACCCAGTACTTC.

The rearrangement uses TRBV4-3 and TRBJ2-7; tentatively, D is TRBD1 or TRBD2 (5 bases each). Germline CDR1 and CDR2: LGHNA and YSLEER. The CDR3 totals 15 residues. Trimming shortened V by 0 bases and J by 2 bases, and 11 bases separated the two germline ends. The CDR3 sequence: CASSQDRDAPYEQYF. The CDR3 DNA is TGCGCCAGCAGCCAAGATCGGGACGCTCCCTACGAGCAGTACTTC.

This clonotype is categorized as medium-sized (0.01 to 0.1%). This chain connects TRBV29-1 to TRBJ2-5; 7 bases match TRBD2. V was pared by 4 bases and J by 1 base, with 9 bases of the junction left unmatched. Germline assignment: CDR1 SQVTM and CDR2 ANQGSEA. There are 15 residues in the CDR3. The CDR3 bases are TGCAGCGTTGGGGCTAGCGGAGTGGTCCAAGAGACCCAGTACTTC. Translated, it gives CSVGASGVVQETQYF.

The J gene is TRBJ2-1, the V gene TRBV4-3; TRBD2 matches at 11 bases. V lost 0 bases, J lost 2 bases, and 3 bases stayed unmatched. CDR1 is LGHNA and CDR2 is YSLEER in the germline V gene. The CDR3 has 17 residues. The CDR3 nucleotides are TGCGCCAGCAGCCAAGAGGTAGCGGGAGGGCCCTACAATGAGCAGTTCTTC. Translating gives CASSQEVAGGPYNEQFF.

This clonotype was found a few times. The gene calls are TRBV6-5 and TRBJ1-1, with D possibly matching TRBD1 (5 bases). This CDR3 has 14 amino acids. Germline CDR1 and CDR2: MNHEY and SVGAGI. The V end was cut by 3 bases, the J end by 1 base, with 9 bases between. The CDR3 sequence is CASSYGGTNTEAFF. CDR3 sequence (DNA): TGTGCCAGCAGTTATGGGGGAACGAACACTGAAGCTTTCTTT.

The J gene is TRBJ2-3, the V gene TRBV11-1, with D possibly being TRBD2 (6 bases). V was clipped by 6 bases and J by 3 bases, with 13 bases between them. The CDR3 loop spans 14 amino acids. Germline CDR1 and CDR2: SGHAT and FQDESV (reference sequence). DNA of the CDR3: TGTGCCAGCAGGCAGGAGGGCCGGACAGATACGCAGTATTTT. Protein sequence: CASRQEGRTDTQYF.